Listed below are T cell receptor beta chains from one sample, sequenced in a study of liver allograft versus peripheral blood T cells. Each CDR3 protein gets one entry after TCRdb re-called the reads with MiXCR. This table has 8,000 to 9,500 distinct CDR3 sequences, 19% appearing once. The receptor source for this set is a human patient who had a liver transplant. Some T cells may be graft donor cells. Both conserved end residues are part of each CDR3. A D gene is named only where the DNA matches it firmly. Only part of the rows carry a size: once, few, many, or a class if the clone is expanded.

size: medium-sized
V: TRBV11-2
J: TRBJ1-1
D: NA
DNA: TGTGCCAGCAGCTTAGAAACGGTCAGGGGAGGTGAAGCTTTCTTT
CDR3: CASSLETVRGGEAFF

size: medium-sized
V: TRBV29-1
J: TRBJ2-7
D: NA
DNA: TGCAGCGTTGGGACAGTCTACGAGCAGTACTTC
CDR3: CSVGTVYEQYF

size: hyperexpanded
V: TRBV7-4
J: TRBJ1-1
D: NA
DNA: TGTGCCAGCAGCTTAGGAGGGAAGGGGGAGAACACTGAAGCTTTCTTT
CDR3: CASSLGGKGENTEAFF

size: NA
V: TRBV7-9
J: TRBJ1-1
D: NA
DNA: TGTGCCAGCAGCCTCTCAGGGAGGACCACTGAAGCTTTCTTT
CDR3: CASSLSGRTTEAFF

size: NA
V: TRBV27
J: TRBJ2-1
D: NA
DNA: TGTGCCAGCAGGCCTACTGGGGGGGGGCTTTACAATGAGCAGTTCTTC
CDR3: CASRPTGGGLYNEQFF

size: NA
V: TRBV12-5
J: TRBJ2-7
D: TRBD2
DNA: TGTGCTAGTGGTTTGGCTGCATTCGCCGGGACTAGCGGGGACTACGAGCAGTACTTC
CDR3: CASGLAAFAGTSGDYEQYF

size: medium-sized
V: TRBV6-1
J: TRBJ2-7
D: TRBD2
DNA: TGTGCCAGCGGAGCTCTAGCGGGGGACTACGAGCAGTACTTC
CDR3: CASGALAGDYEQYF

size: NA
V: TRBV9
J: TRBJ1-3
D: NA
DNA: TGTGCCAGCAGCCCGATTGGCTCCTCTGGAAACACCATATATTTT
CDR3: CASSPIGSSGNTIYF

size: medium-sized
V: TRBV6-5
J: TRBJ1-2
D: TRBD1
DNA: TGTGCCAGCAGTTACTCTTACAGGGGGAGTAACTATGGCTACACCTTC
CDR3: CASSYSYRGSNYGYTF

size: NA
V: TRBV11-1
J: TRBJ2-2
D: TRBD1
DNA: TGTGCCAGCAGCTCCCGACAGGGAGCCTACACCGGGGAGCTGTTTTTT
CDR3: CASSSRQGAYTGELFF

size: NA
V: TRBV30
J: TRBJ2-7
D: NA
DNA: TGTGCCTCAACCCGGGACAAGGCCGGCGAGCAGTACTTC
CDR3: CASTRDKAGEQYF

size: NA
V: TRBV6-5
J: TRBJ1-5
D: NA
DNA: TGTGCCAGCAGACCCAGGGGCAATCAGCCCCAGCATTTT
CDR3: CASRPRGNQPQHF

size: once
V: TRBV7-9
J: TRBJ1-2
D: NA
DNA: TGTGCCAGCAGCTATTCAAGGGTCTCCTTCTATGGCTACACCTTC
CDR3: CASSYSRVSFYGYTF

size: NA
V: TRBV10-3
J: TRBJ2-1
D: NA
DNA: TGTGCCATCAGTGAGTCGAGAAGTCCGACAGGCTACAATGAGCAGTTCTTC
CDR3: CAISESRSPTGYNEQFF

size: many
V: TRBV18
J: TRBJ2-5
D: TRBD2
DNA: TGTGCCAGCTCACTCAAGGGACTAGCGGGAAGGCGAGAGACCCAGTACTTC
CDR3: CASSLKGLAGRRETQYF

size: medium-sized
V: TRBV6-5
J: TRBJ1-5
D: NA
DNA: TGTGCCAGCAGCCTTTACAGTGGGCAGCCCCAGCATTTT
CDR3: CASSLYSGQPQHF

size: NA
V: TRBV12-3/TRBV12-4
J: TRBJ1-3
D: NA
DNA: TGTGCCAGCAATGGGTTCTCTGGAAACACCATATATTTT
CDR3: CASNGFSGNTIYF

size: NA
V: TRBV18
J: TRBJ1-1
D: NA
DNA: TGTGCCAGCTCACCTGGACTGAGGTCGGGACGGGGTGAAGCTTTCTTT
CDR3: CASSPGLRSGRGEAFF

size: many
V: TRBV19
J: TRBJ2-1
D: NA
DNA: TGTGCCAGTAGTATACGGGGAGATTCCTACAATGAGCAGTTCTTC
CDR3: CASSIRGDSYNEQFF

size: medium-sized
V: TRBV6-1
J: TRBJ2-7
D: NA
DNA: TGTGCCAGCAGCCAACGAGGGAGGGGACAGTCCTACGAGCAGTACTTC
CDR3: CASSQRGRGQSYEQYF

size: NA
V: TRBV5-6
J: TRBJ1-2
D: NA
DNA: TGTGCCAGCAGCTTGTTGCAGGTAGATGGCTACACCTTC
CDR3: CASSLLQVDGYTF

size: NA
V: TRBV3-1
J: TRBJ2-6
D: NA
DNA: TGTGCCAGCAGCCAAGAGGGGTCTGGGGCCAACGTCCTGACTTTC
CDR3: CASSQEGSGANVLTF

size: NA
V: TRBV6-1
J: TRBJ2-7
D: NA
DNA: TGTGCCAGCCGAGGGATAGGGGTCGAGCAGTACTTC
CDR3: CASRGIGVEQYF

size: NA
V: TRBV12-5
J: TRBJ1-5
D: NA
DNA: TGTGCTAGTGGTTCCAGGGATAGCAATCAGCCCCAGCATTTT
CDR3: CASGSRDSNQPQHF

size: once
V: TRBV7-9
J: TRBJ2-7
D: NA
DNA: TGTGCCAGCAGCTTCGGCAATACGTTTTCCTACGAGCAGTACTTC
CDR3: CASSFGNTFSYEQYF

size: NA
V: TRBV19
J: TRBJ1-1
D: NA
DNA: TGTGCCAGTCGGGAGGGGGGGAGGGTCACTGAAGCTTTCTTT
CDR3: CASREGGRVTEAFF

size: many
V: TRBV14
J: TRBJ1-1
D: NA
DNA: TGTGCCAGCAGCCCGGACGTGGGCACTGAAGCTTTCTTT
CDR3: CASSPDVGTEAFF

size: few
V: TRBV7-9
J: TRBJ2-7
D: NA
DNA: TGTGCCAGCAGCACACGGGGTCGCGAGCAGTACTTC
CDR3: CASSTRGREQYF

size: medium-sized
V: TRBV14
J: TRBJ2-1
D: NA
DNA: TGTGCCAGCAGCCCTCGACAGGTTTTATCCCTTCACAATGAGCAGTTCTTC
CDR3: CASSPRQVLSLHNEQFF

size: NA
V: TRBV11-2
J: TRBJ1-6
D: NA
DNA: TGTGCCAGCAGATACCTCGAGTCTAGATATAATTCACCCCTCCACTTT
CDR3: CASRYLESRYNSPLHF

size: NA
V: TRBV7-9
J: TRBJ1-2
D: NA
DNA: TGTGCCAGCAGCTACGGGCAGAAATATGGCTACACCTTC
CDR3: CASSYGQKYGYTF

size: many
V: TRBV13
J: TRBJ2-7
D: NA
DNA: TGTGCCAGCAGGGCGAAGGGGGGGGGGACTTACGAGCAGTACTTC
CDR3: CASRAKGGGTYEQYF

size: NA
V: TRBV6-5
J: TRBJ2-7
D: TRBD1
DNA: TGTGCCAGCAGTACGGGACAGGATTCCGCCTACGAGCAGTACTTC
CDR3: CASSTGQDSAYEQYF

size: medium-sized
V: TRBV27
J: TRBJ1-1
D: NA
DNA: TGTGCCAGCTCGGCGGTGGCCTTTGGGACTGAAGCTTTCTTT
CDR3: CASSAVAFGTEAFF